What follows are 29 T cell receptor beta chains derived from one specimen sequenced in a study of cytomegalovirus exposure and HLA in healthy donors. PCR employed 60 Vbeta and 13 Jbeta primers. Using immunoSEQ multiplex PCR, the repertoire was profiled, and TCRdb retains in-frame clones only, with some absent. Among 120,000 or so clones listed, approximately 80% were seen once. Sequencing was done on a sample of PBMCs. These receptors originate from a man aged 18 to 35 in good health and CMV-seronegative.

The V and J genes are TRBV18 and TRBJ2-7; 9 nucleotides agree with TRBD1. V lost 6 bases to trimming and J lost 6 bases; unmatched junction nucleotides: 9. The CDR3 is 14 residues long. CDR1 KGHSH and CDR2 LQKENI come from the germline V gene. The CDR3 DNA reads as TGTGCCAGCTCCCTTTGGGACAGGGCTTCCGAGCAGTACTTC. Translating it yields CASSLWDRASEQYF.

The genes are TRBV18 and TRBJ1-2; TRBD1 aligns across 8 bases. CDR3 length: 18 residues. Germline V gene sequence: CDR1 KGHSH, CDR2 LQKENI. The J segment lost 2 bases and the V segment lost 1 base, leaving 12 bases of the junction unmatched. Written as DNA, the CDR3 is TGTGCCAGCTCACCACTCCTACCTACAACAGGGGGAAACTATGGCTACACCTTC. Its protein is CASSPLLPTTGGNYGYTF.

CDR3 coding DNA: TGTGCCAGCAGCGCCTCCGGGACTAGCGGGGGGCTTAGCACAGATACGCAGTATTTT. Translated: CASSASGTSGGLSTDTQYF. This chain connects TRBV9 to TRBJ2-3, with 15 bases fitting TRBD2. The CDR3 runs 19 residues. J lost 0 bases, V lost 3 bases, and 8 bases had no gene match. Germline lookup yields CDR1 SGDLS and CDR2 YYNGEE.

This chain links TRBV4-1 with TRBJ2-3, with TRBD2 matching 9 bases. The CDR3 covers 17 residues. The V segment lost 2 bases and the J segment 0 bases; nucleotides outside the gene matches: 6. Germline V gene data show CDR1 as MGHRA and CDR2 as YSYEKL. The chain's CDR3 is CASSQRASGDSTDTQYF. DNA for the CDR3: TGCGCCAGCAGCCAACGAGCTAGCGGGGATAGCACAGATACGCAGTATTTT.

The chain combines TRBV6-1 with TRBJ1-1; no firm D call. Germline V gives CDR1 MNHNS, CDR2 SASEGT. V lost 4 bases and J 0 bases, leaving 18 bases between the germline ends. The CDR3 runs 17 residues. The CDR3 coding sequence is TGTGCCAGCAGTGTCGAAAGAGACAAGTATATGAACACTGAAGCTTTCTTT. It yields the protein CASSVERDKYMNTEAFF.

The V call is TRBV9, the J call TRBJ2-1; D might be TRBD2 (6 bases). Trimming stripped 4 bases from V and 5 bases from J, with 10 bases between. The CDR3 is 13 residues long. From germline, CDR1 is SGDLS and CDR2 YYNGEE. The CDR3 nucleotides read TGTGCCAGCAGCCGGGACTGGAACAATGAGCAGTTCTTC. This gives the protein CASSRDWNNEQFF.

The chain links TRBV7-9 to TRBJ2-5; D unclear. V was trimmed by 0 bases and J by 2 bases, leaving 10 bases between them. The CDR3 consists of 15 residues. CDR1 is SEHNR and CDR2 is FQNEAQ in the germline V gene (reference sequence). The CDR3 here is CASSLAWSEQETQYF. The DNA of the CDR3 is TGTGCCAGCAGCTTAGCTTGGTCAGAACAAGAGACCCAGTACTTC.

CDR3 DNA: TGTGCCAGCAGTGAACCGGGACAATTATATGGCTACACCTTC. Translation: CASSEPGQLYGYTF. The chain has TRBV25-1 and TRBJ1-2, with a weak D call TRBD1 (6 bases). The CDR3 is made up of 14 amino acids. In germline, CDR1 is MGHDK, CDR2 SYGVNS. V gave up 2 bases and J gave up 5 bases, with 12 bases separating them.

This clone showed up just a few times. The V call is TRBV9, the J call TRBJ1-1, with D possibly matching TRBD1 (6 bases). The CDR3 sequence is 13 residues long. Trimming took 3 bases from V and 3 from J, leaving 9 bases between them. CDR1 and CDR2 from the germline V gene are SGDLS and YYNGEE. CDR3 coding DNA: TGTGCCAGCAGCGAGGGGGGGTACACTGAAGCTTTCTTT. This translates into CASSEGGYTEAFF.

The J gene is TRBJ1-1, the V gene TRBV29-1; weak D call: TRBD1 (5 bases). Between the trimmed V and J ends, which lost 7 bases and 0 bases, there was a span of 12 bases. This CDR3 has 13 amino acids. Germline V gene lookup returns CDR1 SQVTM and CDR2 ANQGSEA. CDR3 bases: TGCAGCGCCGCGGGGCGGATGAACACTGAAGCTTTCTTT. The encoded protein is CSAAGRMNTEAFF. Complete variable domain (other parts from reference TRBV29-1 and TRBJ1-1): SAVISQKPSRDICQRGTSLTIQCQVDSQVTMMFWYRQQPGQSLTLIATANQGSEATYESGFVIDKFPISRPNLTFSTLTVSNMSPEDSSIYLCSAAGRMNTEAFFGQGTRLTVV.

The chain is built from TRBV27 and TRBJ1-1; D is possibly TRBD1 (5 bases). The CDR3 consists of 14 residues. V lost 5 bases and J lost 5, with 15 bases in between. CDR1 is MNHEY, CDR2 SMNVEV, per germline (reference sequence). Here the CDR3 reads CASSGQWGRTEAFF. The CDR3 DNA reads TGTGCCAGCAGTGGTCAATGGGGGAGGACTGAAGCTTTCTTT.

CDR3 loop: CASSVGLAGGPAGELFF. The CDR3, as DNA: TGTGCCAGCAGCGTGGGACTAGCGGGGGGGCCTGCCGGGGAGCTGTTTTTT. The chain couples TRBV7-9 to TRBJ2-2; 16 bases fit TRBD2. V lost 5 bases to trimming and J lost 6 bases; unmatched junction nucleotides: 6. CDR1 SEHNR and CDR2 FQNEAQ come from the germline V gene (reference sequence). The CDR3 runs to 17 residues.

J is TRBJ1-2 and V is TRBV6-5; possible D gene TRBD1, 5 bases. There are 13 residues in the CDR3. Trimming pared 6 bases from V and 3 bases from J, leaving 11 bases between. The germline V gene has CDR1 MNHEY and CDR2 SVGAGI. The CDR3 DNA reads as TGTGCCAGCAGACGGGGGTTTGACTATGGCTACACCTTC. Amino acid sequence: CASRRGFDYGYTF.

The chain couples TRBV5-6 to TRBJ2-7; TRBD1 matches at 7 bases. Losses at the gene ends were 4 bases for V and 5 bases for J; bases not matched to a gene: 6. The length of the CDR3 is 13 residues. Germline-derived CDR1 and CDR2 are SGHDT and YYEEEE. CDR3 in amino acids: CASSDDRAHEQYF. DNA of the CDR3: TGTGCCAGCAGCGACGACAGGGCCCACGAGCAGTACTTC.

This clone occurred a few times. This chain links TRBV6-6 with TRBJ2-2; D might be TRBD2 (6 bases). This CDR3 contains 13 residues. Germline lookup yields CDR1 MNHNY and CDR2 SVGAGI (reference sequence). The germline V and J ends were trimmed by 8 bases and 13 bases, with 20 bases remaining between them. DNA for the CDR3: TGTGCCAGCGGACGGCTGGGGCAGGGAGGGCTGTTTTTT. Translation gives CASGRLGQGGLFF.

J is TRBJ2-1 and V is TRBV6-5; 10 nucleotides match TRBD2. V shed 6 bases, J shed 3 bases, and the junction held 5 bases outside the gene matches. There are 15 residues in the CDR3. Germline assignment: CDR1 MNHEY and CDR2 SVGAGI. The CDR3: CASRVSGGYYNEQFF. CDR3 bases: TGTGCCAGCAGGGTTAGCGGGGGGTACTACAATGAGCAGTTCTTC.

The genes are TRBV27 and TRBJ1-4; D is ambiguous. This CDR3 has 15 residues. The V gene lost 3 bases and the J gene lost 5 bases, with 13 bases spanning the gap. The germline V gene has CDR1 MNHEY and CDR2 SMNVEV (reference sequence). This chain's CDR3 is CASSFRGLGNEKLFF. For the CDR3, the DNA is TGTGCCAGCAGTTTTCGAGGGTTGGGGAATGAAAAACTGTTTTTT.

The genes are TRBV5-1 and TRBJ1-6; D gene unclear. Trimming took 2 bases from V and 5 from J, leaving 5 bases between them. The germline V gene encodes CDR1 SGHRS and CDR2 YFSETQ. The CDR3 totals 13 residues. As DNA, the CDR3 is TGCGCCAGCAGCTTACAAGATAATTCACCCCTCCACTTT. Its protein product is CASSLQDNSPLHF.

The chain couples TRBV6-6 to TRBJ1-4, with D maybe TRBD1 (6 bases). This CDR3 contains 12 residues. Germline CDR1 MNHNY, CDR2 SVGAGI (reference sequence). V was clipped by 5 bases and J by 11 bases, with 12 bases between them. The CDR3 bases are TGTGCCAGCAGTGCCCCAGGGGAGAAACTGTTTTTT. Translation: CASSAPGEKLFF.

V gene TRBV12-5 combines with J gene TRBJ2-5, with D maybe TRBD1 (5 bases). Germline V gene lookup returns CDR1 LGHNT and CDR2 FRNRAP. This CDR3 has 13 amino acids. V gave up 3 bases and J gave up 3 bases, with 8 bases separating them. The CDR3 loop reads CASGFPREETQYF. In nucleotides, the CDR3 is TGTGCTAGTGGTTTCCCCAGGGAAGAGACCCAGTACTTC.

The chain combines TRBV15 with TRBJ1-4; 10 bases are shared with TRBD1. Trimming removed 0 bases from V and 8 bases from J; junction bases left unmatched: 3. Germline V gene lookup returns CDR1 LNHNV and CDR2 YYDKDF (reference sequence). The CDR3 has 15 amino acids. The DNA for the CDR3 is TGTGCCACCAGCAGAGACGGGACAGGGGACGAAAAACTGTTTTTT. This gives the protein CATSRDGTGDEKLFF.

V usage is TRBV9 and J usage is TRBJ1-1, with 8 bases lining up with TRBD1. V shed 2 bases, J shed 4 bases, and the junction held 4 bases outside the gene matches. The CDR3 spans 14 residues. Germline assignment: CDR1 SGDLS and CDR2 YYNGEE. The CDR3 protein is CASSVGTGRTEAFF. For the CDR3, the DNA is TGTGCCAGCAGCGTCGGGACAGGTCGCACTGAAGCTTTCTTT.

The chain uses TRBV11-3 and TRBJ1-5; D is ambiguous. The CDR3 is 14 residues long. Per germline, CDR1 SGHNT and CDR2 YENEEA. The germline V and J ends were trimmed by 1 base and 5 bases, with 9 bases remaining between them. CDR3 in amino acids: CASSLVATYQPQHF. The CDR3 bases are TGTGCCAGCAGCTTAGTGGCCACCTATCAGCCCCAGCATTTT.

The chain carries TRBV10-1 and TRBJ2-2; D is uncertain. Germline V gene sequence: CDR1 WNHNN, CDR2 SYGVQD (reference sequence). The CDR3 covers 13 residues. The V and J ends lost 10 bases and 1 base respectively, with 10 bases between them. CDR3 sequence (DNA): TGCGCCACCCAGAACAAGAACACCGGGGAGCTGTTTTTT. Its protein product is CATQNKNTGELFF.

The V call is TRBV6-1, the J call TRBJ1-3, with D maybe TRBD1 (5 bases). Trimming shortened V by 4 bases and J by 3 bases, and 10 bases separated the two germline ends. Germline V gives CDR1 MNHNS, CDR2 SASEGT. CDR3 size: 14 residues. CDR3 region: CASSGTGYGNTIYF. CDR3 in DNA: TGTGCCAGCAGTGGAACAGGCTATGGAAACACCATATATTTT.

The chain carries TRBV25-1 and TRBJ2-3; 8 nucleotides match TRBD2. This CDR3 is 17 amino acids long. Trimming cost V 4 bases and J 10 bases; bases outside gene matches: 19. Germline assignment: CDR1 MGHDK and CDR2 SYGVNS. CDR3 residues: CASSGPRGGMVRRAQYF. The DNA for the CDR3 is TGTGCCAGCAGTGGCCCACGGGGGGGGATGGTACGGAGGGCGCAGTATTTT.

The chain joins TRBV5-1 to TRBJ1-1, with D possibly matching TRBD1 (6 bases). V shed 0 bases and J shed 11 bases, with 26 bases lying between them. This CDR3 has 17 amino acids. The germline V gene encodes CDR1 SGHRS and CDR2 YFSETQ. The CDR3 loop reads CASSLGGSNYRAEGAFF. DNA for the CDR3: TGCGCCAGCAGCTTGGGGGGGTCCAACTACAGGGCAGAAGGCGCTTTCTTT.

The CDR3 is CASSRTSGYEQYF. The DNA for the CDR3 is TGTGCCAGCAGCCGGACTAGCGGTTACGAGCAGTACTTC. The rearrangement uses TRBV7-2 and TRBJ2-7, with 10 bases aligning to TRBD2. CDR3 length: 13 amino acids. The germline gives CDR1 SGHTA, CDR2 FQGNSA. V shed 5 bases and J 4 bases; nucleotides not matched to a gene: 2.

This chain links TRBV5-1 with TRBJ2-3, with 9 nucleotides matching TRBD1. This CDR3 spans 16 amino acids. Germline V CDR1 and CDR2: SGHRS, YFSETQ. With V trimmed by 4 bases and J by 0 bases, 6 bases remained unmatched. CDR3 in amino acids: CASSAPGQGSTDTQYF. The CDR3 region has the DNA TGCGCCAGCAGCGCCCCGGGACAGGGTAGCACAGATACGCAGTATTTT.